A single sample gave rise to the 12 T cell receptor beta chains below, sequenced in a study of shared clonotypes between healthy human individuals. Only in-frame clones appear in the TCRdb table, and some are missing; sequencing was by immunoSEQ multiplex PCR. The data show about 320,000 clones, roughly 84% seen once. Source material: memory CD8+ T cells sorted from blood. Subset indicated: CD45RO+ cells pooled with CCR7-negative TemRA cells. The receptor set was obtained from a man younger than 35 in good health.

This clone was seen just once. This chain links TRBV29-1 with TRBJ2-1; D gene uncertain. V shed 4 bases and J shed 7 bases, with 8 bases lying between them. CDR1 and CDR2 (germline): SQVTM, ANQGSEA. This CDR3 is 11 amino acids long. CDR3 in DNA: TGCAGCGTTGCGCCCCTGAATGAGCAGTTCTTC. Translating gives CSVAPLNEQFF.

There are a few counts of this clone. The chain combines TRBV27 with TRBJ2-7; 9 bases fit TRBD1. V lost 7 bases to trimming and J lost 5 bases; unmatched junction nucleotides: 6. CDR1 and CDR2 (germline): MNHEY, SMNVEV (reference sequence). The length of the CDR3 is 13 residues. CDR3 region: CASKNRGHDEQYF. CDR3 bases: TGTGCCAGCAAGAACAGGGGGCATGACGAGCAGTACTTC.

This chain links TRBV28 with TRBJ2-5; weak D call: TRBD2 (6 bases). CDR3 size: 11 residues. The ends were cut back, 5 bases at V and 7 bases at J, with 8 bases in the middle. The germline CDR1 and CDR2 sequences are MDHEN and SYDVKM. CDR3: CASSGGSTQYF. The CDR3 DNA is TGTGCCAGCAGTGGGGGGTCGACCCAGTACTTC.

The V gene is TRBV28, the J gene TRBJ2-7, with TRBD1 matching 9 bases. Germline V CDR1 and CDR2: MDHEN, SYDVKM. After removal of 3 bases from V and 0 bases from J, the junction contained 9 bases not matched to a gene. CDR3 length equals 17 residues. CDR3 protein: CASSLGPGQGISYEQYF. Written as DNA, the CDR3 is TGTGCCAGCAGTTTGGGACCGGGACAGGGCATCTCCTACGAGCAGTACTTC.

The chain is built from TRBV18 and TRBJ2-7; 12 positions match TRBD1. The CDR3 totals 16 residues. The V gene end was trimmed by 4 bases and the J gene end by 5 bases; junction bases not matched to a gene: 9. Germline V CDR1 and CDR2: KGHSH, LQKENI. CDR3 amino acids: CASSLFTGTGGHEQYF. CDR3 bases: TGTGCCAGCTCACTTTTCACCGGGACAGGGGGCCACGAGCAGTACTTC.

This chain joins TRBV29-1 and TRBJ2-5; D unclear. Looked up from germline, CDR1 is SQVTM and CDR2 is ANQGSEA. This CDR3 is 12 amino acids long. With 4 bases removed from V and 4 bases from J, the gap between germline ends came to 10 bases. CDR3 DNA: TGCAGCGTTGTAGGGTCGGGAGAGACCCAGTACTTC. Translated, it gives CSVVGSGETQYF. Based on the CDR3 plus reference TRBV29-1 and TRBJ2-5, the full variable domain is SAVISQKPSRDICQRGTSLTIQCQVDSQVTMMFWYRQQPGQSLTLIATANQGSEATYESGFVIDKFPISRPNLTFSTLTVSNMSPEDSSIYLCSVVGSGETQYFGPGTRLLVL.

The chain joins TRBV7-2 to TRBJ2-3; 9 bases agree with TRBD2. Losses at the gene ends were 4 bases for V and 2 bases for J; bases not matched to a gene: 7. The CDR3 has 16 residues. Germline CDR1 and CDR2: SGHTA and FQGNSA. CDR3 region: CASSYLLAGTTDTQYF. The CDR3 region has the DNA TGTGCCAGCAGCTACCTACTAGCGGGTACCACAGATACGCAGTATTTT.

This clone was seen many times. This chain joins TRBV4-1 and TRBJ2-7; TRBD2 matches at 7 bases. The CDR3 consists of 17 residues. With 4 bases clipped from V and 0 bases from J, the junction kept 12 bases outside the gene matches. Germline-derived CDR1 and CDR2 are MGHRA and YSYEKL. Here the CDR3 DNA reads TGCGCCAGCAGCCCGTCCTCGCTGGGGGGGAGCTCCTACGAGCAGTACTTC. Protein product: CASSPSSLGGSSYEQYF.

The chain couples TRBV5-4 to TRBJ1-2, with D uncertain. The CDR3 is made up of 12 amino acids. The V gene lost 0 bases and the J gene lost 4 bases, with 4 bases spanning the gap. Germline loops: CDR1 SGHNT, CDR2 YYREEE (reference sequence). The DNA for the CDR3 is TGTGCCAGCAGCTTGGGGCTCTATGGCTACACCTTC. Translated: CASSLGLYGYTF.

The chain couples TRBV9 to TRBJ2-5; possibly TRBD1 or TRBD2 for D (6 bases each). The CDR3 covers 15 residues. Trimming removed 0 bases at V and 5 bases at J, with 14 bases between. Germline values: CDR1 SGDLS, CDR2 YYNGEE. This chain's CDR3 is CASSVAWGAEETQYF. In DNA, the CDR3 is TGTGCCAGCAGCGTAGCCTGGGGGGCAGAGGAGACCCAGTACTTC. The whole variable domain, filled in from reference TRBV9 and TRBJ2-5, reads DSGVTQTPKHLITATGQRVTLRCSPRSGDLSVYWYQQSLDQGLQFLIQYYNGEERAKGNILERFSAQQFPDLHSELNLSSLELGDSALYFCASSVAWGAEETQYFGPGTRLLVL.

The chain uses TRBV29-1 and TRBJ2-1, with D possibly being TRBD2 (7 bases). The CDR3 contains 14 residues. The V gene's germline CDR1 is SQVTM and CDR2 ANQGSEA. V was cut by 3 bases and J by 1 base, with 10 bases left in between. CDR3 region: CSVDGGASYNEQFF. CDR3 sequence (DNA): TGCAGCGTTGATGGGGGGGCATCCTACAATGAGCAGTTCTTC.

The chain employs TRBV5-1 and TRBJ2-2, with 11 bases that match TRBD2. The germline V gene encodes CDR1 SGHRS and CDR2 YFSETQ. The CDR3 contains 19 residues. The ends lost 0 bases at V and 0 bases at J; junction bases unmatched: 7. DNA for the CDR3: TGCGCCAGCAGCTTGGGACTAGCGGGGAGGAATACGAACACCGGGGAGCTGTTTTTT. Its translation: CASSLGLAGRNTNTGELFF.